Listed below are T cell receptor beta chains from one sample, sequenced in a study of a mutant IDH1 vaccine in newly diagnosed glioma. Clones were read by immunoSEQ multiplex PCR, and TCRdb kept only the in-frame ones, dropping some. This table holds almost 85,000 clones, over 75% found once. For these TCRs, the target antigens are not known. The material sequenced was PBMCs, taken from a glioma patient whose treatment included an IDH1 peptide vaccine. Every receptor here comes from a man aged 25-40 years with glioma. Some clones in this sample may be carry-over from other donors' samples. The CDR3 runs from the conserved cysteine through the conserved F or W. D genes are given only for firm matches. Size values are once, few and many counts, or a class for expanded clones, and some rows have none.

j_call clone_size v_call d_call cdr3_aa cdr3_nt
TRBJ1-3 . TRBV5-5 . CASTRRAENTIYF TGTGCCAGCACCCGGAGGGCCGAAAACACCATATATTTT
TRBJ1-2 . TRBV5-1 TRBD1 CASTEQGNYGYTF TGCGCCAGCACTGAACAGGGGAACTATGGCTACACCTTC
TRBJ2-7 . TRBV23-1 . CASSQKWAGPPNEQYF TGCGCCAGCAGTCAAAAGTGGGCAGGGCCTCCCAACGAGCAGTACTTC
TRBJ1-2 . TRBV5-3 TRBD1 CARSWNRGPYYGYTF TGTGCCAGAAGCTGGAACAGGGGCCCTTACTATGGCTACACCTTC
TRBJ2-3 few TRBV2 . CASHRREEASDTQYF TGTGCCAGCCATCGGAGGGAGGAGGCCTCCGATACGCAGTATTTT
TRBJ1-2 . TRBV2 . CASTKDRYYGYTF TGTGCCAGCACCAAGGACAGATACTATGGCTACACCTTC
TRBJ1-5 . TRBV9 . CASSVEGSQPQHF TGTGCCAGCAGCGTAGAAGGAAGCCAGCCCCAGCATTTT
TRBJ2-7 . TRBV7-9 . CASSEPGQRFTYEQYF TGTGCCAGCAGTGAACCGGGACAAAGATTTACCTACGAGCAGTACTTC
TRBJ1-2 . TRBV6-1 . CASSEDLGNGYTF TGTGCCAGCAGTGAGGATTTGGGGAATGGCTACACCTTC
TRBJ2-7 . TRBV10-3 . CAISDQQGTNAYEQYF TGTGCCATCAGTGATCAGCAGGGGACAAACGCCTACGAGCAGTACTTC